The T cell receptor beta chain under discussion was sequenced for a study of T cell repertoires in cytomegalovirus infection. On the study more broadly: Epitope selection comprised recently identified HLA-C-restricted CMV epitopes and well-studied HLA-B-restricted CMV epitopes. Based on public TCR beta signatures, there were indications of CMV infection and of a matching HLA type.

MiXCR, applied by TCRdb to the reads, yields one record per CDR3 protein. The sample has approximately 590,000 distinct CDR3 sequences, about 40% seen once; the top ten hold more than 40%. Comment on this clonotype: The target antigen is unknown.

This CDR3 is 15 amino acids long. The V gene's germline CDR1 is SGHAT and CDR2 FQNNGV. V lost 3 bases to trimming and J lost 5 bases; unmatched junction nucleotides: 8. Points from the study as a whole: Frequencies of public TCR beta families were cumulated, and this identified carriers of CMV plus the relevant HLA.

The V call is TRBV11-2, the J call TRBJ2-5; 8 bases line up with TRBD2. This specimen was cultured PBMCs, taken from culture after CMV antigen stimulation. The source of this sequence is a human donor in good health (CMV status not recorded). Some clones in this sample may be carry-over from other donors' samples. The CDR3 DNA reads TGTGCCAGCAGCTTTTCTCGCGGGAGGTTGGAGACCCAGTACTTC. Translating it yields CASSFSRGRLETQYF. Full variable domain (rest looked up from reference TRBV11-2 and TRBJ2-5): EAGVAQSPRYKIIEKRQSVAFWCNPISGHATLYWYQQILGQGPKLLIQFQNNGVVDDSQLPKDRFSAERLKGVDSTLKIQPAKLEDSAVYLCASSFSRGRLETQYFGPGTRLLVL.